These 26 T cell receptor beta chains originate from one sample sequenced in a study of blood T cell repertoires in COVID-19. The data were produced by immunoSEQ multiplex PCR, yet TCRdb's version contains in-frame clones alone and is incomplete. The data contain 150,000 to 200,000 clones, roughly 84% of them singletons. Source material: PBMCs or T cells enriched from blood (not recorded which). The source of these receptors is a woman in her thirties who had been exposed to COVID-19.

CDR3 sequence reads: CASSLDPLGSGEKLFF. The CDR3 nucleotides are TGTGCCAGCAGCTTAGATCCTTTAGGTTCGGGGGAAAAACTGTTTTTT. J is TRBJ1-4 and V is TRBV11-2; D is undetermined. Germline V CDR1 and CDR2: SGHAT, FQNNGV. CDR3 length equals 16 residues. V shed 0 bases and J shed 8 bases, with 16 bases lying between them.

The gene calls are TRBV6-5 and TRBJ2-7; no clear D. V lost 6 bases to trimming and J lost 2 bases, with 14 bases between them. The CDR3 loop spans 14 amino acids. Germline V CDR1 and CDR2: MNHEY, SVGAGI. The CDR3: CASRPTPGTYEQYF. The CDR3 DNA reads TGTGCCAGCAGACCTACCCCAGGAACCTACGAGCAGTACTTC.

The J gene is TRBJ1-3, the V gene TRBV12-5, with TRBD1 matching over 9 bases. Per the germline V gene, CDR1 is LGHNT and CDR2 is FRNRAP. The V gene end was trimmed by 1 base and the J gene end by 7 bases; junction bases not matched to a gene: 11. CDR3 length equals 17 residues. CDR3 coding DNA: TGTGCTAGTGGTTTGGCCCCGACAGGGGGTAGGGAGAACACCATATATTTT. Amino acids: CASGLAPTGGRENTIYF.

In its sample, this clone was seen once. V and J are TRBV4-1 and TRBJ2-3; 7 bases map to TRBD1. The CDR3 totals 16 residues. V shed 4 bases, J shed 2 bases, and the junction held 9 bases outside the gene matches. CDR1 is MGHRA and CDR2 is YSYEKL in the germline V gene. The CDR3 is CASSLRQGLTTDTQYF. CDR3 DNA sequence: TGCGCCAGCAGCCTACGACAGGGATTAACCACAGATACGCAGTATTTT.

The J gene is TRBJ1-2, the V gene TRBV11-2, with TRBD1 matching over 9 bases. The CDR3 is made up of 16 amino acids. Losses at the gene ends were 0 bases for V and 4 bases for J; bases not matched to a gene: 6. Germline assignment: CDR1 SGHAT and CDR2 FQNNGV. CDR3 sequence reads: CASSLEGQGEGYGYTF. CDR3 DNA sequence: TGTGCCAGCAGCTTAGAGGGACAGGGAGAAGGCTATGGCTACACCTTC.

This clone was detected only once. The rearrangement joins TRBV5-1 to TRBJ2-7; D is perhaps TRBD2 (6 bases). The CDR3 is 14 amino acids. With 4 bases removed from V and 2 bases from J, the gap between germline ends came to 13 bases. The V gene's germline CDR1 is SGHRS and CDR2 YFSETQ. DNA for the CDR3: TGCGCCAGCAGCATGGGACTGGCCCCCTACGAGCAGTACTTC. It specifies CASSMGLAPYEQYF.

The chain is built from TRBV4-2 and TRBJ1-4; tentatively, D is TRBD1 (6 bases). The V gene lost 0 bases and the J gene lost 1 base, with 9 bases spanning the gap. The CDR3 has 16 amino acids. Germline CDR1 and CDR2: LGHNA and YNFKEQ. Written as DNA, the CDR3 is TGTGCCAGCAGCCAAGAACAGGGCCTAACTAATGAAAAACTGTTTTTT. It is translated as CASSQEQGLTNEKLFF.

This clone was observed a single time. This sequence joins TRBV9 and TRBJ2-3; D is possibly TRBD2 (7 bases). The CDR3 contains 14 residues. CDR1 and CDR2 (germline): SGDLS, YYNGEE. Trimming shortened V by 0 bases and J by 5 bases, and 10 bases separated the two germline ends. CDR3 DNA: TGTGCCAGCAGCGTAGGCGGGGGCGAAGATACGCAGTATTTT. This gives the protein CASSVGGGEDTQYF.

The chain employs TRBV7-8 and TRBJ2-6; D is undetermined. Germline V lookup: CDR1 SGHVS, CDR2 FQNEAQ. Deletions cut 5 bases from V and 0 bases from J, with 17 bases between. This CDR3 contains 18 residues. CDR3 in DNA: TGTGCCAGCAGCCCCCGGGTCGCGGCCGTCTCTGGGGCCAACGTCCTGACTTTC. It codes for CASSPRVAAVSGANVLTF.

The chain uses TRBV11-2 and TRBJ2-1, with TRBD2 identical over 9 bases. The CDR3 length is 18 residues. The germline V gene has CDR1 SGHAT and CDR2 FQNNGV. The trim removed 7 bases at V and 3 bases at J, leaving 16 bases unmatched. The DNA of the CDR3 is TGTGCCAGCATCCAAGCGAGGATGGCGGGGGGGCACTACAATGAGCAGTTCTTC. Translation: CASIQARMAGGHYNEQFF. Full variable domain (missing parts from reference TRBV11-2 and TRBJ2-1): EAGVAQSPRYKIIEKRQSVAFWCNPISGHATLYWYQQILGQGPKLLIQFQNNGVVDDSQLPKDRFSAERLKGVDSTLKIQPAKLEDSAVYLCASIQARMAGGHYNEQFFGPGTRLTVL.

The CDR3 nucleotides are TGTGCCAGCAGCTCAAGGGGGAAATACGAGCAGTACTTC. It specifies CASSSRGKYEQYF. The gene calls are TRBV5-4 and TRBJ2-7; D might be TRBD1 (6 bases). The V and J ends lost 3 bases and 4 bases respectively, with 11 bases between them. The germline gives CDR1 SGHNT, CDR2 YYREEE (reference sequence). The CDR3 is 13 residues long.

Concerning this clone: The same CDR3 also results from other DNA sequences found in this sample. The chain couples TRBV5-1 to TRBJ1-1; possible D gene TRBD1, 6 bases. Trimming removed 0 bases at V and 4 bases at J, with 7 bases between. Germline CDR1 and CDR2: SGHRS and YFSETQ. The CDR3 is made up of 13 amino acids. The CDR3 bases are TGCGCCAGCAGCTTGGACAGGGCCACTGAAGCTTTCTTT. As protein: CASSLDRATEAFF.

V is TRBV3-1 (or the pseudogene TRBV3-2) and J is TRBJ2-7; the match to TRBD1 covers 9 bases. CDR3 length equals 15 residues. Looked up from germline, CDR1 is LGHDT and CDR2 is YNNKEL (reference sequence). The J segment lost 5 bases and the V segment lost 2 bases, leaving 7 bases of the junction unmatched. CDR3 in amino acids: CASSQRRTGANEQYF. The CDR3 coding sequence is TGTGCCAGCAGCCAAAGGAGGACAGGGGCAAACGAGCAGTACTTC.

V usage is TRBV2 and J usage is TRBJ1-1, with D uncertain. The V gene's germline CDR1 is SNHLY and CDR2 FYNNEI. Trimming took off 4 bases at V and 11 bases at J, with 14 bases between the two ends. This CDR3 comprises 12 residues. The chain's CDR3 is CASSVGGFRAFF. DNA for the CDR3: TGTGCCAGCAGTGTTGGAGGGTTTAGGGCTTTCTTT.

This chain's CDR3 is CSVEDRRPSGNTIYF. In DNA, the CDR3 is TGCAGCGTTGAAGATCGGAGACCCTCTGGAAACACCATATATTTT. The genes are TRBV29-1 and TRBJ1-3; no firm D call. The CDR3 extends over 15 amino acids. Trimming took off 0 bases at V and 0 bases at J, with 9 bases between the two ends. CDR1 is SQVTM, CDR2 ANQGSEA, per germline.

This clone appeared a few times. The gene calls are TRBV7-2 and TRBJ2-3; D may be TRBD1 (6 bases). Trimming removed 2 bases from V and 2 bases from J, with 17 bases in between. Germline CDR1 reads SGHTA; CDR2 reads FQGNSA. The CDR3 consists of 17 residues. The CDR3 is CASSLSGAGVYTDTQYF. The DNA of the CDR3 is TGTGCCAGCAGCTTATCCGGGGCAGGGGTTTACACAGATACGCAGTATTTT.

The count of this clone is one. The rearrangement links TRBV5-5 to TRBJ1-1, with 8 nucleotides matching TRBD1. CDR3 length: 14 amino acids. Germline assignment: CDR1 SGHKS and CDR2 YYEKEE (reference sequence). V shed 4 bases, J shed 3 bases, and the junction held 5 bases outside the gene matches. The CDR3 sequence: CASSPGQGYTEAFF. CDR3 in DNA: TGTGCCAGCAGCCCTGGACAGGGTTACACTGAAGCTTTCTTT. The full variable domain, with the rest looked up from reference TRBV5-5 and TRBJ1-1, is DAGVTQSPTHLIKTRGQQVTLRCSPISGHKSVSWYQQVLGQGPQFIFQYYEKEERGRGNFPDRFSARQFPNYSSELNVNALLLGDSALYLCASSPGQGYTEAFFGQGTRLTVV.

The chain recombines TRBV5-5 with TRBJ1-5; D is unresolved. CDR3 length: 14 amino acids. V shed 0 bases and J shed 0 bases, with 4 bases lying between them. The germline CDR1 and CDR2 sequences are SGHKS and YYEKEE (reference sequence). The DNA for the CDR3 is TGTGCCAGCAGCTTGGCCGGTAGCAATCAGCCCCAGCATTTT. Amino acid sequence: CASSLAGSNQPQHF.

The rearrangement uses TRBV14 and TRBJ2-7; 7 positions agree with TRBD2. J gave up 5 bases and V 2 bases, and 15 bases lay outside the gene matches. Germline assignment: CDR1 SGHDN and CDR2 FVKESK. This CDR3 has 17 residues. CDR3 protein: CASSQPRWGGGMDEQYF. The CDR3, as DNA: TGTGCCAGCAGCCAACCCCGATGGGGGGGTGGAATGGACGAGCAGTACTTC.

CDR3 protein: CASSLALGADTQYF. In nucleotides, the CDR3 is TGTGCCAGCAGCTTAGCCCTAGGGGCAGATACGCAGTATTTT. The genes are TRBV7-6 and TRBJ2-3; D perhaps matches TRBD1 (5 bases). V was clipped by 0 bases and J by 4 bases, with 8 bases between them. The germline gives CDR1 SGHVS, CDR2 FNYEAQ. The CDR3 has 14 amino acids.

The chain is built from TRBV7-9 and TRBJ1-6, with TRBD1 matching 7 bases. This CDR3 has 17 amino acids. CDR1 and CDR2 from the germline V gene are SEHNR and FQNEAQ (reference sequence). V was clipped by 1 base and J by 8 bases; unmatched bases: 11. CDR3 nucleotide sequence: TGTGCCAGCAGCTTAGGCCCGGGACAGACGGAGTATTCACCCCTCCACTTT. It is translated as CASSLGPGQTEYSPLHF. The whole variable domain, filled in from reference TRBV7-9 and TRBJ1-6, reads DTGVSQNPRHKITKRGQNVTFRCDPISEHNRLYWYRQTLGQGPEFLTYFQNEAQLEKSRLLSDRFSAERPKGSFSTLEIQRTEQGDSAMYLCASSLGPGQTEYSPLHFGNGTRLTVT.

This CDR3 is CARRRTGRGDYGYTF. CDR3 nucleotide sequence: TGTGCCAGGCGTAGGACAGGGCGGGGAGACTATGGCTACACCTTC. This rearrangement joins TRBV2 to TRBJ1-2, with 8 bases that match TRBD1. The V segment lost 9 bases and the J segment 3 bases; nucleotides outside the gene matches: 12. The CDR3 has 15 amino acids. Germline V CDR1 and CDR2: SNHLY, FYNNEI.

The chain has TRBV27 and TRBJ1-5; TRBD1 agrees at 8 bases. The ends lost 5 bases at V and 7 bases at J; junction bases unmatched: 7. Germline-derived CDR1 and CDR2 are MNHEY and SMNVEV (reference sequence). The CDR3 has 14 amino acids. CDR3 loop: CASSPGQGLQPQHF. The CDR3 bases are TGTGCCAGCAGTCCAGGACAGGGTTTGCAGCCCCAGCATTTT.

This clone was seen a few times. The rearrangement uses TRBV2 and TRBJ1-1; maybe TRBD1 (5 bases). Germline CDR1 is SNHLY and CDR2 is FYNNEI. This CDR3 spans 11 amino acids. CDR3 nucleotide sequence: TGTGAATCACATCGGGGGGATGAAGCTTTCTTT. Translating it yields CESHRGDEAFF.

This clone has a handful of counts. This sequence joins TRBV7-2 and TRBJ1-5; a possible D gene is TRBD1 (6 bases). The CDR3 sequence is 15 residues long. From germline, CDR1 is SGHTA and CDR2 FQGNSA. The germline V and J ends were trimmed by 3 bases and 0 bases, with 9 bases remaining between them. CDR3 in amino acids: CASSFGTFSNQPQHF. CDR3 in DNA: TGTGCCAGCAGCTTCGGGACATTTAGCAATCAGCCCCAGCATTTT.

The CDR3 protein is CASSVVGGASEAFF. As DNA, the CDR3 is TGTGCCAGCAGTGTAGTAGGCGGGGCCAGTGAAGCTTTCTTT. The chain has TRBV2 and TRBJ1-1; D might be TRBD1 (5 bases). Looked up from germline, CDR1 is SNHLY and CDR2 is FYNNEI. This CDR3 spans 14 amino acids. With 4 bases removed from V and 7 bases from J, the gap between germline ends came to 16 bases. The whole variable domain, remainder taken from reference TRBV2 and TRBJ1-1, is EPEVTQTPSHQVTQMGQEVILRCVPISNHLYFYWYRQILGQKVEFLVSFYNNEISEKSEIFDDQFSVERPDGSNFTLKIRSTKLEDSAMYFCASSVVGGASEAFFGQGTRLTVV.